Listed below are T cell receptor beta chains from one sample, sequenced in a study of T-cell memory formation after mild COVID-19. TCRdb reprocessed the 5' RACE reads via MiXCR and lists one record per CDR3 protein. The sample gives approximately 250,000 distinct CDR3 sequences, approximately 15% of which show up once; approximately 2.1% is in the top ten. The specimen sequenced was PBMCs or a T cell subset sorted from them (not recorded which). The receptors were gathered from an adult woman who had mild COVID-19 (a few samples of this study predate the infection). Cell type and time point are not known. The CDR3 runs from the conserved cysteine through the conserved F or W. A row's size may be missing; if present it is once, few, many or a size class.

V	J	size	CDR3
TRBV7-9	TRBJ2-3	NA	CASSSTGRPTDTQYF
TRBV28	TRBJ2-7	few	CASSPLPGTDSYEQYF
TRBV2	TRBJ1-1	NA	CASNPSIRSGGLAKNTEAFF
TRBV5-1	TRBJ1-2	NA	CASSPGANYGYTF
TRBV5-5	TRBJ1-4	NA	CASSLVETSFEKLFF
TRBV12-3/TRBV12-4	TRBJ2-7	few	CASSSGPSGGAYEQYF
TRBV20-1	TRBJ1-1	few	CSARDRGSGGLNTEAFF
TRBV7-9	TRBJ2-3	few	CASSHEYADTQYF
TRBV12-5	TRBJ2-3	NA	CASGSGLATHTDTQYF
TRBV12-3/TRBV12-4	TRBJ1-2	few	CASSPIKRGGYTF
TRBV2	TRBJ1-1	NA	CASSFDREAFF
TRBV4-1	TRBJ2-7	NA	CASSQFTGQSSYEQYF
TRBV2	TRBJ2-7	few	CASSRVEVSYEQYF
TRBV12-2	TRBJ2-1	many	CASRKGRHNEQFF
TRBV7-8	TRBJ2-2	few	CATRLAGGGELFF
TRBV27	TRBJ2-7	many	CASSLRQGTLYF
TRBV5-6	TRBJ1-1	NA	CASNLERAGTGTKAFF
TRBV5-6	TRBJ2-7	NA	CASSAGLAGGGEQYF
TRBV10-3	TRBJ1-2	NA	CAISVPGGGYTF
TRBV18	TRBJ2-1	NA	CASSPHTPVRAEQFF
TRBV12-3/TRBV12-4	TRBJ1-1	NA	CASSPPGIPEAFF
TRBV29-1	TRBJ1-1	few	CSVLDGTHTEAFF
TRBV20-1	TRBJ2-1	NA	CSAREGQRDRHEQFF
TRBV5-1	TRBJ2-7	many	CASSLGFGGSSYEQYF
TRBV14	TRBJ2-1	NA	CASSPFLGPANEQFF
TRBV3-1	TRBJ2-1	NA	CASSQDSGYYNEQFF
TRBV2	TRBJ2-4	NA	CASRGENIQYF
TRBV4-2	TRBJ2-7	NA	CASSQGARVIYEQYF
TRBV5-5	TRBJ1-1	NA	CASIPWVQSDTEAFF
TRBV18	TRBJ1-1	NA	CASSPLGIVVNTEAFF
TRBV30	TRBJ2-5	NA	CAWSVKAGETQYF
TRBV5-5	TRBJ1-1	NA	CASSARWNTEAFF
TRBV2	TRBJ2-1	once	CASQTSGIVNEQFF
TRBV28	TRBJ2-7	few	CASSPRDSSGSYEQYF
TRBV5-6	TRBJ2-1	many	CASLRPGYNNEQFF